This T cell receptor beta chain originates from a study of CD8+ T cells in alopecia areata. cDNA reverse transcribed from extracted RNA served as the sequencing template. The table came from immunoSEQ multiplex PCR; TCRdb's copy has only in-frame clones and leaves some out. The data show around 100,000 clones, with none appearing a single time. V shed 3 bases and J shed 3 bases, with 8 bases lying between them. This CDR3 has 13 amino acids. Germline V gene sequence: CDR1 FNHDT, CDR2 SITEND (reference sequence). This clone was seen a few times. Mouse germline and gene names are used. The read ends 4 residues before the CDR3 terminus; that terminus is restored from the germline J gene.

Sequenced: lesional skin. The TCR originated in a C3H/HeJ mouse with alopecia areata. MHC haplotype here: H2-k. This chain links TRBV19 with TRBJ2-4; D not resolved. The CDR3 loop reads CASSTRVQNTLYF. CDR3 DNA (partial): TGTGCCAGCAGTACCAGAGTGCAAAAC.